Listed below are T cell receptor beta chains from one sample, sequenced in a study of T-cell reconstitution after alpha-beta-depleted transplantation in children. TCRdb reanalysed the PCR reads using MiXCR and keeps one entry per CDR3 protein. The sample consists of 800,000 to 1,000,000 distinct CDR3 sequences, roughly 29% of them appearing once. This specimen was PBMCs, mostly from graft donor cells, taken 360 days after TCRalphabeta/CD19-depleted stem cell transplant. The receptor set was obtained from a boy under two years old who had a stem cell transplant for SCID, so the T cells may come from the graft donor. The CDR3 runs from the conserved cysteine through the conserved F or W. The D gene is left open where the match is weak. Clone size is not always given. Where it is, it says once, few, many or a class for expanded clones.

J gene: TRBJ2-3; D gene: TRBD2; V gene: TRBV5-1; clone size: NA; CDR3 protein: CASSFTSGYSTDTLYF; CDR3 DNA: TGCGCCAGCAGCTTTACTAGCGGCTATAGCACAGATACGCTGTATTTT
J gene: TRBJ2-6; D gene: NA; V gene: TRBV7-9; clone size: NA; CDR3 protein: CASSLVGPHSGANVLTF; CDR3 DNA: TGTGCCAGCAGCTTAGTGGGCCCTCACTCTGGGGCCAACGTCCTGACTTTC
J gene: TRBJ2-3; D gene: NA; V gene: TRBV3-1; clone size: NA; CDR3 protein: CATSKTTRKTSTDTQYF; CDR3 DNA: TGTGCCACCAGCAAAACTACCCGCAAGACAAGCACAGATACGCAGTATTTT
J gene: TRBJ1-1; D gene: NA; V gene: TRBV7-2; clone size: NA; CDR3 protein: CASIFGDLRYTEAFF; CDR3 DNA: TGTGCCAGCATCTTCGGGGATTTAAGATACACTGAAGCTTTCTTT
J gene: TRBJ2-3; D gene: NA; V gene: TRBV15; clone size: few; CDR3 protein: CATREADTQYF; CDR3 DNA: TGTGCCACCAGAGAAGCAGATACGCAGTATTTT
J gene: TRBJ2-7; D gene: TRBD1; V gene: TRBV12-3/TRBV12-4; clone size: NA; CDR3 protein: CASSYNPGQGPPAHEQYF; CDR3 DNA: TGTGCCAGCAGTTACAACCCGGGACAGGGACCCCCTGCCCACGAGCAGTACTTC
J gene: TRBJ2-7; D gene: NA; V gene: TRBV20-1; clone size: few; CDR3 protein: CSPRPVIQTYEQYF; CDR3 DNA: TGCAGTCCCCGCCCGGTGATACAAACCTACGAGCAGTACTTC
J gene: TRBJ2-7; D gene: TRBD1; V gene: TRBV5-5; clone size: NA; CDR3 protein: CASSWTGATYEQYF; CDR3 DNA: TGTGCCAGCAGCTGGACAGGGGCGACCTACGAGCAGTACTTC
J gene: TRBJ2-3; D gene: NA; V gene: TRBV5-5; clone size: few; CDR3 protein: CASSLGIDTQYF; CDR3 DNA: TGTGCCAGCAGCTTGGGAATCGATACGCAGTATTTT
J gene: TRBJ2-3; D gene: TRBD1; V gene: TRBV5-1; clone size: few; CDR3 protein: CASTLLPGQLGDTQYF; CDR3 DNA: TGCGCCAGCACCTTACTACCGGGACAGCTAGGAGATACGCAGTATTTT
J gene: TRBJ1-4; D gene: NA; V gene: TRBV11-1; clone size: NA; CDR3 protein: CASSRGRTNEKLFF; CDR3 DNA: TGTGCCAGCAGCAGAGGACGGACTAATGAAAAACTGTTTTTT
J gene: TRBJ2-7; D gene: TRBD1; V gene: TRBV12-3/TRBV12-4; clone size: few; CDR3 protein: CASRPIPGQGGEQYF; CDR3 DNA: TGTGCCAGCAGGCCCATTCCGGGACAGGGTGGCGAGCAGTACTTC
J gene: TRBJ2-7; D gene: NA; V gene: TRBV7-2; clone size: NA; CDR3 protein: CASTLDAGTYEQYF; CDR3 DNA: TGTGCCAGCACCTTAGATGCGGGAACCTACGAGCAGTACTTC
J gene: TRBJ1-4; D gene: TRBD1; V gene: TRBV5-1; clone size: NA; CDR3 protein: CASSPRDSPGEKLFF; CDR3 DNA: TGCGCCAGCAGCCCTAGGGACAGCCCAGGTGAAAAACTGTTTTTT
J gene: TRBJ2-7; D gene: NA; V gene: TRBV3-1; clone size: NA; CDR3 protein: CASSQATGGAYEQYF; CDR3 DNA: TGTGCCAGCAGCCAAGCGACAGGAGGGGCCTACGAGCAGTACTTC
J gene: TRBJ2-7; D gene: NA; V gene: TRBV12-3/TRBV12-4; clone size: NA; CDR3 protein: CASSSLTQLEQYF; CDR3 DNA: TGTGCCAGCAGTTCCCTCACCCAGCTGGAGCAGTACTTC
J gene: TRBJ2-1; D gene: TRBD2; V gene: TRBV2; clone size: few; CDR3 protein: CATNSGLAGNEQFF; CDR3 DNA: TGTGCCACAAACTCGGGACTAGCGGGTAATGAGCAGTTCTTC
J gene: TRBJ1-4; D gene: NA; V gene: TRBV20-1; clone size: few; CDR3 protein: CSASATNEKLFF; CDR3 DNA: TGCAGTGCGAGTGCAACTAATGAAAAACTGTTTTTT
J gene: TRBJ2-3; D gene: TRBD2; V gene: TRBV5-1; clone size: NA; CDR3 protein: CASSVGLVVDTQYF; CDR3 DNA: TGCGCCAGCAGCGTCGGACTAGTCGTAGATACGCAGTATTTT
J gene: TRBJ2-7; D gene: NA; V gene: TRBV27; clone size: many; CDR3 protein: CASRDSGDYEQYF; CDR3 DNA: TGTGCCAGCAGGGATTCGGGGGACTACGAGCAGTACTTC
J gene: TRBJ1-5; D gene: NA; V gene: TRBV5-1; clone size: NA; CDR3 protein: CASSTGRADQPQHF; CDR3 DNA: TGCGCCAGCAGCACCGGACGGGCGGATCAGCCCCAGCATTTT
J gene: TRBJ1-2; D gene: NA; V gene: TRBV5-1; clone size: NA; CDR3 protein: CASSPGPRDYGYTF; CDR3 DNA: TGCGCCAGCAGCCCGGGGCCTCGGGACTATGGCTACACCTTC
J gene: TRBJ2-3; D gene: NA; V gene: TRBV24-1; clone size: few; CDR3 protein: CATSEGGGTDTQYF; CDR3 DNA: TGTGCCACCAGTGAAGGGGGTGGCACAGATACGCAGTATTTT
J gene: TRBJ2-1; D gene: TRBD2; V gene: TRBV4-2; clone size: once; CDR3 protein: CASSQGLAGGPGNEQFF; CDR3 DNA: TGTGCCAGCAGCCAAGGACTAGCGGGGGGGCCGGGCAATGAGCAGTTCTTC
J gene: TRBJ2-7; D gene: NA; V gene: TRBV20-1; clone size: NA; CDR3 protein: CSARGAGVTEQYF; CDR3 DNA: TGCAGTGCTAGAGGGGCAGGGGTGACGGAGCAGTACTTC
J gene: TRBJ2-3; D gene: TRBD1; V gene: TRBV2; clone size: once; CDR3 protein: CASGQGAADTQYF; CDR3 DNA: TGTGCCAGCGGCCAGGGGGCGGCGGATACGCAGTATTTT
J gene: TRBJ1-1; D gene: TRBD1; V gene: TRBV29-1; clone size: few; CDR3 protein: CSVDLDRGMNTEAFF; CDR3 DNA: TGCAGCGTTGACCTGGACAGGGGAATGAACACTGAAGCTTTCTTT
J gene: TRBJ2-1; D gene: NA; V gene: TRBV20-1; clone size: many; CDR3 protein: CSAKYNEQFF; CDR3 DNA: TGCAGTGCTAAGTACAATGAGCAGTTCTTC
J gene: TRBJ2-3; D gene: TRBD2; V gene: TRBV9; clone size: few; CDR3 protein: CANSGDPRADTQYF; CDR3 DNA: TGTGCCAACAGCGGGGACCCCAGGGCAGATACGCAGTATTTT
J gene: TRBJ2-1; D gene: TRBD2; V gene: TRBV6-2/TRBV6-3; clone size: NA; CDR3 protein: CASTAAGLNEQFF; CDR3 DNA: TGTGCCAGCACCGCAGCGGGGCTCAATGAGCAGTTCTTC
J gene: TRBJ2-7; D gene: NA; V gene: TRBV12-3/TRBV12-4; clone size: few; CDR3 protein: CASSFLNKYEQYF; CDR3 DNA: TGTGCCAGCAGTTTCCTGAACAAATACGAGCAGTACTTC
J gene: TRBJ2-1; D gene: NA; V gene: TRBV29-1; clone size: NA; CDR3 protein: CSATSPTRNEQFF; CDR3 DNA: TGCAGCGCCACCAGCCCCACCAGAAATGAGCAGTTCTTC
J gene: TRBJ2-5; D gene: NA; V gene: TRBV4-1; clone size: few; CDR3 protein: CASSQVGQGVRTQYF; CDR3 DNA: TGCGCCAGCAGCCAAGTAGGGCAGGGTGTAAGGACCCAGTACTTC